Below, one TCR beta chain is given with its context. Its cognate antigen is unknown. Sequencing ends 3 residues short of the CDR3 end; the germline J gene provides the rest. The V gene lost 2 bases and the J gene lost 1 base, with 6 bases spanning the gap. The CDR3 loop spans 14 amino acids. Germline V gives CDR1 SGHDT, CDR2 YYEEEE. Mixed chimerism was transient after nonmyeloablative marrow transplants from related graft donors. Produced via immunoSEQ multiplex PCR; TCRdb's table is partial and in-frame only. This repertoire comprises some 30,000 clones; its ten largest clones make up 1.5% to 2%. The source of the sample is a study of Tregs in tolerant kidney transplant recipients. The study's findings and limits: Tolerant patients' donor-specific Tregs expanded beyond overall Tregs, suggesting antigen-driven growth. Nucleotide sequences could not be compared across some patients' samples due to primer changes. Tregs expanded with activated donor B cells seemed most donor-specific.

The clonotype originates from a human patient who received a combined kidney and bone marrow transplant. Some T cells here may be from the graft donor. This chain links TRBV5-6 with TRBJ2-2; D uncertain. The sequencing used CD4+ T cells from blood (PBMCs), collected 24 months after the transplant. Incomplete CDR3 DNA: TGTGCCAGCAGCTTACGGTTGAACACCGGGGAG. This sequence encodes CASSLRLNTGE. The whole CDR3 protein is CASSLRLNTGELFF.